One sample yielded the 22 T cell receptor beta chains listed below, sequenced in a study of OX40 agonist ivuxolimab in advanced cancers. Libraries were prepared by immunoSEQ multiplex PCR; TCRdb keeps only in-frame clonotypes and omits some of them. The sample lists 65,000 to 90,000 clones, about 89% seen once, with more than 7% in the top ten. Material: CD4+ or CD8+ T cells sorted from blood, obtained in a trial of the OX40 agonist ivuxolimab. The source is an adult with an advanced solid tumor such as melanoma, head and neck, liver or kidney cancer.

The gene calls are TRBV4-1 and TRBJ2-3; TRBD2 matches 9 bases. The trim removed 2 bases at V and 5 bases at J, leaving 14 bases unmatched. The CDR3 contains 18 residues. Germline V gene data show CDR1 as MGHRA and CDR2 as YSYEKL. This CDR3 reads CASSQLGPGGGAIDTQYF. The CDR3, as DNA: TGCGCCAGCAGCCAATTGGGACCTGGCGGGGGGGCAATAGATACGCAGTATTTT.

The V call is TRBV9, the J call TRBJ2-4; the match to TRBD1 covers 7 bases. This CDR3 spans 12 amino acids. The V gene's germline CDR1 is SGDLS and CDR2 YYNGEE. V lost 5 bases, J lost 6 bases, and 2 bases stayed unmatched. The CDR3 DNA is TGTGCCAGCAGTCCAGGGGGAAACATTCAGTACTTC. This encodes CASSPGGNIQYF.

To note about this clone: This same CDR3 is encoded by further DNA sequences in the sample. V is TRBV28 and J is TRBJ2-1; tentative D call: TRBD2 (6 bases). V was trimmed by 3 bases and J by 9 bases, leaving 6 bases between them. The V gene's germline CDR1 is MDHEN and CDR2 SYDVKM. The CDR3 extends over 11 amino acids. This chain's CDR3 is CASSLGGEQFF. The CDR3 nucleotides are TGTGCCAGCAGTTTGGGAGGTGAGCAGTTCTTC.

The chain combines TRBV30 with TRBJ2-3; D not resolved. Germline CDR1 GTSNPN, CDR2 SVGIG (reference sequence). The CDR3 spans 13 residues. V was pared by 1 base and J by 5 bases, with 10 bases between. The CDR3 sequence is CAWSGLDLDTQYF. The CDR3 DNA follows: TGTGCCTGGAGTGGCCTAGACCTAGATACGCAGTATTTT.

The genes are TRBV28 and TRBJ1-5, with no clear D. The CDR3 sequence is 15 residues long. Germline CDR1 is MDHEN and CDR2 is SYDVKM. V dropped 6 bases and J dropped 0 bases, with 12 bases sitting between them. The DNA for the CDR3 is TGTGCCAGCAGGACCAGGATTGATAGCAATCAGCCCCAGCATTTT. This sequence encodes CASRTRIDSNQPQHF.

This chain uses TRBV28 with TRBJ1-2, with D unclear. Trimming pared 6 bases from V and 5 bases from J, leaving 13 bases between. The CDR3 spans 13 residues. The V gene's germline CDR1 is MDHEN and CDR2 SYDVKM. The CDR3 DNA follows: TGTGCCAGCAGCCCGGGAGGACGTTATGGCTACACCTTC. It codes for CASSPGGRYGYTF.

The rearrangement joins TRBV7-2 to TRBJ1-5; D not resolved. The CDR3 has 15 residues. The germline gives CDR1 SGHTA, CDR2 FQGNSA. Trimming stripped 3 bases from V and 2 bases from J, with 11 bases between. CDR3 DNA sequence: TGTGCCAGCAGCTTTCAGCTTGTGGGCAATCAGCCCCAGCATTTT. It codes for CASSFQLVGNQPQHF.

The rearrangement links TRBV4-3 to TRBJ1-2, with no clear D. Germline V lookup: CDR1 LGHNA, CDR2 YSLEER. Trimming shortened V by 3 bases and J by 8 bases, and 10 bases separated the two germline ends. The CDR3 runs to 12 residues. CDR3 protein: CASSHQLFGYTF. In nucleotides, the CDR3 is TGCGCCAGCAGCCACCAGTTGTTCGGCTACACCTTC.

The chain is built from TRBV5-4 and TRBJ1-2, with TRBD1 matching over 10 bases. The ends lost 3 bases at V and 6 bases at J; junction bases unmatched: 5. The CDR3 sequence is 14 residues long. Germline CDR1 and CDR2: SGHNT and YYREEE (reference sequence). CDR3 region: CASSYRDRGHGYTF. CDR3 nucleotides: TGTGCCAGCAGCTACCGGGACAGGGGCCATGGCTACACCTTC.

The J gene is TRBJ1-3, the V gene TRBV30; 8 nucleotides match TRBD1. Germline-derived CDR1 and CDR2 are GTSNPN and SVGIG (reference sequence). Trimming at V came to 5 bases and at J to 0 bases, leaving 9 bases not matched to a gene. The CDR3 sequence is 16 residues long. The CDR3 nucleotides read TGTGCCTGGGTTGAGGACAGGGAGGTCTCTGGAAACACCATATATTTT. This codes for CAWVEDREVSGNTIYF.

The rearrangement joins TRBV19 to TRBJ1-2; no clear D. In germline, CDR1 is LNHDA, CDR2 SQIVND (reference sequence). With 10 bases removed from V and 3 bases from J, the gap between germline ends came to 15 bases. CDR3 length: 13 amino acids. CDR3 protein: CATRRQNHYGYTF. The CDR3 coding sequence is TGTGCCACCAGGCGTCAGAATCACTATGGCTACACCTTC.

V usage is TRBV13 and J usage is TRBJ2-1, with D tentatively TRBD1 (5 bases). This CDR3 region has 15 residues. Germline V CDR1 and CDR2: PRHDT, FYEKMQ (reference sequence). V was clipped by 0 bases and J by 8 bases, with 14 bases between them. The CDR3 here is CASSLGQDLADEQFF. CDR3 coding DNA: TGTGCCAGCAGCTTAGGACAGGACCTCGCAGATGAGCAGTTCTTC.

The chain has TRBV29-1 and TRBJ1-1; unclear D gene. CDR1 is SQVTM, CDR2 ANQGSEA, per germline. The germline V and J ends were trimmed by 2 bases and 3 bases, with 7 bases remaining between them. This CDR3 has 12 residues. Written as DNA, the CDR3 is TGCAGCGTTGAAAACGGATACACTGAAGCTTTCTTT. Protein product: CSVENGYTEAFF.

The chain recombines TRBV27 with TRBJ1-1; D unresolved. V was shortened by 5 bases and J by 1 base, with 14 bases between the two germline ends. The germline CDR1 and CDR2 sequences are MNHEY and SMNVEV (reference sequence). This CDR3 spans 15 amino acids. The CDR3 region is CASSMQRVGNTEAFF. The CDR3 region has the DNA TGTGCCAGCAGTATGCAGCGGGTGGGGAACACTGAAGCTTTCTTT.

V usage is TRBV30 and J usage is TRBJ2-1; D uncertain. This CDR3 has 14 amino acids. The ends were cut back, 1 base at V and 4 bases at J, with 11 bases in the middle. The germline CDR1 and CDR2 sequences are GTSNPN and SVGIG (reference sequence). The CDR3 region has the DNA TGTGCCTGGAGTGCTGGGTTCGGGTACAATGAGCAGTTCTTC. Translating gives CAWSAGFGYNEQFF.

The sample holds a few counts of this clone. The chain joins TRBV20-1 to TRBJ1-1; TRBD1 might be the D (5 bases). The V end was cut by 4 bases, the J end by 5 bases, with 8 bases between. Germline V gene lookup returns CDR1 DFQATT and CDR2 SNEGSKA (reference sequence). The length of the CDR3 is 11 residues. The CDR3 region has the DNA TGCAGTGCTACGAGGGGAACTGAAGCTTTCTTT. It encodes CSATRGTEAFF.

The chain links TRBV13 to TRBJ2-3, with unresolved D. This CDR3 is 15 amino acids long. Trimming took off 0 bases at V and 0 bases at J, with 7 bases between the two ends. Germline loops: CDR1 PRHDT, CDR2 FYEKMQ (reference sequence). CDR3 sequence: CASSLGPGSTDTQYF. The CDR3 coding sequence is TGTGCCAGCAGCTTAGGCCCAGGTAGCACAGATACGCAGTATTTT.

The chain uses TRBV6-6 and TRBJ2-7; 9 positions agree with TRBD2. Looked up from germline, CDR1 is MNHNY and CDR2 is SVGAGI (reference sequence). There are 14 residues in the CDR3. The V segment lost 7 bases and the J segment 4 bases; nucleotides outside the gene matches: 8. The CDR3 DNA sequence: TGTGCCAGCACGACCGGACTAGCGATATACGAGCAGTACGTC. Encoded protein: CASTTGLAIYEQYV.

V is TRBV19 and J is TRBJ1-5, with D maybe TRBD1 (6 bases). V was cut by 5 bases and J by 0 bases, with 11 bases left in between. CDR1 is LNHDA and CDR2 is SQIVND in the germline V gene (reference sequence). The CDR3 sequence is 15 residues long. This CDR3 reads CASSLDSNSNQPQHF. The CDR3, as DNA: TGTGCCAGTAGTTTGGACAGCAATAGCAATCAGCCCCAGCATTTT. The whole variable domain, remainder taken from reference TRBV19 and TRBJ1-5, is DGGITQSPKYLFRKEGQNVTLSCEQNLNHDAMYWYRQDPGQGLRLIYYSQIVNDFQKGDIAEGYSVSREKKESFPLTVTSAQKNPTAFYLCASSLDSNSNQPQHFGDGTRLSIL.

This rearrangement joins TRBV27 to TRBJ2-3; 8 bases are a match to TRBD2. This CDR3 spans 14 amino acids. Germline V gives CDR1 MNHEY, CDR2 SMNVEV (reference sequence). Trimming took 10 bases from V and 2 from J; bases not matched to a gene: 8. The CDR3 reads CATRLAGSTDTQYF. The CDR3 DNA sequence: TGTGCCACCCGGCTAGCGGGTTCCACAGATACGCAGTATTTT.

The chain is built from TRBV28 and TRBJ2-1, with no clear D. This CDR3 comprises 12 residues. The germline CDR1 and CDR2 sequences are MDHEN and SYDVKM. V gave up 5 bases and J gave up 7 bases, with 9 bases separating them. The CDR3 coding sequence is TGTGCCAGCAGTACAGACGGGAATGAGCAGTTCTTC. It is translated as CASSTDGNEQFF.

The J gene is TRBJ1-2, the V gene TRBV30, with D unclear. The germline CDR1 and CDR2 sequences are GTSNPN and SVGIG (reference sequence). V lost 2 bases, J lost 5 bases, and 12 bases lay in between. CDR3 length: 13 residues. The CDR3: CAWSLGLFYGYTF. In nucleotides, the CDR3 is TGTGCCTGGAGTTTAGGACTGTTTTATGGCTACACCTTC.